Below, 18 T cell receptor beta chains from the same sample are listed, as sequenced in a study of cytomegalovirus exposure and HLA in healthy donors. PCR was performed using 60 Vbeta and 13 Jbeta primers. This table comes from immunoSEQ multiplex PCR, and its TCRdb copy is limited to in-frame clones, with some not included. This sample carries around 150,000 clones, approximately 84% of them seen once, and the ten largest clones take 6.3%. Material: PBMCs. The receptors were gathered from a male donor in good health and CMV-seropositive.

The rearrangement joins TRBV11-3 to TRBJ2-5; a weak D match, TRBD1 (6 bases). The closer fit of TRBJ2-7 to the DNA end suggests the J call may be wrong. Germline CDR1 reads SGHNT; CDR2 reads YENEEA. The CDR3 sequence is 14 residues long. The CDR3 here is CASSLRQVTYEQYF. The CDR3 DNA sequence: TGTGCCAGCAGCCTCAGACAGGTTACCTACGAGCAGTACTTC.

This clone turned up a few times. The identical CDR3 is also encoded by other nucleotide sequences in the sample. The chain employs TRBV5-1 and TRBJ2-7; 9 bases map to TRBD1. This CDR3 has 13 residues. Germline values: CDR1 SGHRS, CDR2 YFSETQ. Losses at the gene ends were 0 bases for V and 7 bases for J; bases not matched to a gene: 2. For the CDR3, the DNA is TGCGCCAGCAGCTTGGGACAGGGGGATGAGCAGTACTTC. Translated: CASSLGQGDEQYF.

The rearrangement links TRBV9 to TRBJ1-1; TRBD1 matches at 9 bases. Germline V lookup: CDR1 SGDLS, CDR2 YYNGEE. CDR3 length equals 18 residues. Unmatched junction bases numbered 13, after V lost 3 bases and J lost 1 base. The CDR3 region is CASSAIVPGQGQNTEAFF. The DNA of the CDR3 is TGTGCCAGCAGCGCGATAGTCCCGGGACAGGGTCAGAACACTGAAGCTTTCTTT. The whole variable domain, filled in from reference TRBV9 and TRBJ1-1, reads DSGVTQTPKHLITATGQRVTLRCSPRSGDLSVYWYQQSLDQGLQFLIQYYNGEERAKGNILERFSAQQFPDLHSELNLSSLELGDSALYFCASSAIVPGQGQNTEAFFGQGTRLTVV.

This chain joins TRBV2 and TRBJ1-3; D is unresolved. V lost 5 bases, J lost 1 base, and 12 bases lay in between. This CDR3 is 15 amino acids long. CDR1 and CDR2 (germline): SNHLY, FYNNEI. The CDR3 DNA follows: TGTGCCAGCAGTAGTCCGACTGAATCTGGAAACACCATATATTTT. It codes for CASSSPTESGNTIYF.

The CDR3 loop is CASSVSQGETQYF. CDR3 DNA sequence: TGTGCCAGCAGTGTAAGCCAGGGGGAGACCCAGTACTTC. The gene calls are TRBV2 and TRBJ2-5, with a weak D call TRBD1 (6 bases). Per the germline V gene, CDR1 is SNHLY and CDR2 is FYNNEI. V lost 4 bases and J lost 5, with 11 bases in between. The CDR3 spans 13 residues.

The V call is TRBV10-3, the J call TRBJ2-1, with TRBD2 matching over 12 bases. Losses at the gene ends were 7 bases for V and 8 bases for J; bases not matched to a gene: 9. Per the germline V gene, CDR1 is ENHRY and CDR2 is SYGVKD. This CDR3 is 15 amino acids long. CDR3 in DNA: TGTGCCATCATGCCGGGACTAGCGGGCTCAGATGAGCAGTTCTTC. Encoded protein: CAIMPGLAGSDEQFF.

DNA of the CDR3: TGTGCCAGCAGCTCCCACAGGGAATCTCCCTACGAGCAGTACTTC. It translates to CASSSHRESPYEQYF. This chain joins TRBV11-3 and TRBJ2-7, with D perhaps matching TRBD1 (6 bases). The V gene's germline CDR1 is SGHNT and CDR2 YENEEA. V lost 4 bases, J lost 2 bases, and 15 bases lay in between. This CDR3 region has 15 residues.

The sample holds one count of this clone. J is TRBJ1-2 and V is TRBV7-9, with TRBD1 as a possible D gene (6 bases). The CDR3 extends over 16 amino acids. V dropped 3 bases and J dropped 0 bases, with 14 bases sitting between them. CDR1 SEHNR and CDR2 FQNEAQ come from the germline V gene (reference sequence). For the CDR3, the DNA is TGTGCCAGCAGCTTCCCTCGGACAGAACCTAACTATGGCTACACCTTC. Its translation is CASSFPRTEPNYGYTF.

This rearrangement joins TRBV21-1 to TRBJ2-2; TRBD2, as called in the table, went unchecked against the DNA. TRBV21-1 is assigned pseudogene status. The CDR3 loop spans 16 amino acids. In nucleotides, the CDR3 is TGTGCCAGCAGCCCCCCCGCTAGCGGACCCACCGGGGAGCTGTTTTTT. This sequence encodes CASSPPASGPTGELFF.

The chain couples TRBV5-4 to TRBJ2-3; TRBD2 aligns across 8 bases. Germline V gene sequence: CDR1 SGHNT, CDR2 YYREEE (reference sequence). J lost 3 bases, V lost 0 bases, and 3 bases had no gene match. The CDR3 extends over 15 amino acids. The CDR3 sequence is CASSLVSGRTDTQYF. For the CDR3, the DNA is TGTGCCAGCAGCTTGGTAAGCGGGAGAACAGATACGCAGTATTTT.

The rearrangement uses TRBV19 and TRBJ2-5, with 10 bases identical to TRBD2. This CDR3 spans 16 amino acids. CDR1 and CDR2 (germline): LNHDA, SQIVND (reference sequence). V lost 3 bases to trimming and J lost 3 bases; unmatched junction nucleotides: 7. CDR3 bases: TGTGCCAGTAGTATTCAAGGACTAGCGGTGGAAGAGACCCAGTACTTC. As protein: CASSIQGLAVEETQYF. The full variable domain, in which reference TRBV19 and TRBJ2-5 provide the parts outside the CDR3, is DGGITQSPKYLFRKEGQNVTLSCEQNLNHDAMYWYRQDPGQGLRLIYYSQIVNDFQKGDIAEGYSVSREKKESFPLTVTSAQKNPTAFYLCASSIQGLAVEETQYFGPGTRLLVL.

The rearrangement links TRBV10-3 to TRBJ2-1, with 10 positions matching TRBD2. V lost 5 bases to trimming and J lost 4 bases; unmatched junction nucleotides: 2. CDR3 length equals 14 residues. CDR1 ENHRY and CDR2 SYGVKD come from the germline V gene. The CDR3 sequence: CAISLAGAYNEQFF. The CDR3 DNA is TGTGCCATCAGTCTAGCGGGAGCTTACAATGAGCAGTTCTTC.

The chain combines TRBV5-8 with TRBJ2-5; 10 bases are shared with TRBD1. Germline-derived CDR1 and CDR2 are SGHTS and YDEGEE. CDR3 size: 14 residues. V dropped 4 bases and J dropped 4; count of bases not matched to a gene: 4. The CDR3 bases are TGTGCCAGCAGCCTGAGGGACAGGGGAGAGACCCAGTACTTC. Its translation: CASSLRDRGETQYF.

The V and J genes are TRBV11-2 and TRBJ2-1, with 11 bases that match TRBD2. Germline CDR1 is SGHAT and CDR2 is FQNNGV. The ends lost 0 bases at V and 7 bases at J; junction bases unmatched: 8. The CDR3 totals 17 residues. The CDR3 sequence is CASSLELAGELFNEQFF. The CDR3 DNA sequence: TGTGCCAGCAGCTTAGAACTAGCGGGAGAGTTGTTTAATGAGCAGTTCTTC.

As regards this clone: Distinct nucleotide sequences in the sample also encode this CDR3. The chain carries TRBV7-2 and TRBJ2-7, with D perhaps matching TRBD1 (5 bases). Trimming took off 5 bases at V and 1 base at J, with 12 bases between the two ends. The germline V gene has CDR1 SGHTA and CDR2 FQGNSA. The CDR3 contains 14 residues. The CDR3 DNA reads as TGTGCCAGCAGCCCTGCCAGGGTTTCCTACGAGCAGTACTTC. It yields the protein CASSPARVSYEQYF.

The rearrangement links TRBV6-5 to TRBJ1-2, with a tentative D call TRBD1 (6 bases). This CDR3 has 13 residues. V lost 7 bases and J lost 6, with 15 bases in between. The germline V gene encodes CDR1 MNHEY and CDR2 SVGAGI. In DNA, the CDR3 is TGTGCCAGCACCCGGACAGAACCGAATGGCTACACCTTC. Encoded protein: CASTRTEPNGYTF.

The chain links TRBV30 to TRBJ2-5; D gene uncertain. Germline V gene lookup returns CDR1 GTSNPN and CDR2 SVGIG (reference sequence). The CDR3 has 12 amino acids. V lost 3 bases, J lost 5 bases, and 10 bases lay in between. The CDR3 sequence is CAWRDLWETQYF. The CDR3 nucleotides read TGTGCCTGGAGAGATCTATGGGAGACCCAGTACTTC. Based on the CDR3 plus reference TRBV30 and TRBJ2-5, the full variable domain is SQTIHQWPATLVQPVGSPLSLECTVEGTSNPNLYWYRQAAGRGLQLLFYSVGIGQISSEVPQNLSASRPQDRQFILSSKKLLLSDSGFYLCAWRDLWETQYFGPGTRLLVL.

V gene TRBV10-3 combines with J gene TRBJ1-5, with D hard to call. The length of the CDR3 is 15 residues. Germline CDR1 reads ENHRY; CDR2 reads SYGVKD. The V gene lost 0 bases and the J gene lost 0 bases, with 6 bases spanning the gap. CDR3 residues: CAISESHTSNQPQHF. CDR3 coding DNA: TGTGCCATCAGTGAGTCCCACACTAGCAATCAGCCCCAGCATTTT.